These 20 T cell receptor beta chains were all obtained from the same sample, sequenced in a study of CD8 T cell repertoires and HIV-1 epitope variants. Profiled with immunoSEQ multiplex PCR; TCRdb holds only in-frame clones, not every one. The data contain more than 4,500 clones, roughly 66% of them singletons. These TCRs are of unknown antigen specificity. Sequenced: cultured CD8+ T cells derived from PBMCs. The receptors were sampled from a male donor with HIV.

This sequence joins TRBV27 and TRBJ2-5; D tentatively reads TRBD1 or TRBD2 (6 bases each). This CDR3 comprises 16 residues. CDR1 is MNHEY, CDR2 SMNVEV, per germline (reference sequence). V was clipped by 4 bases and J by 5 bases, with 20 bases between them. CDR3 in amino acids: CASSSNSRQEGETQYF. The CDR3 DNA reads as TGTGCCAGCAGTTCCAATTCACGACAGGAGGGGGAGACCCAGTACTTC.

This chain joins TRBV10-3 and TRBJ2-3, with 8 bases identical to TRBD1. Germline lookup yields CDR1 ENHRY and CDR2 SYGVKD. The CDR3 is 14 residues long. Trimming cost V 11 bases and J 0 bases; bases outside gene matches: 7. CDR3 loop: CAVQQGVSTDTQYF. In DNA, the CDR3 is TGTGCCGTGCAACAGGGGGTCAGCACAGATACGCAGTATTTT.

This rearrangement joins TRBV11-2 to TRBJ2-3, with D hard to call. The germline gives CDR1 SGHAT, CDR2 FQNNGV. V lost 4 bases and J 2 bases, leaving 1 base between the germline ends. The CDR3 length is 11 residues. CDR3 sequence (DNA): TGTGCCAGCAGCTACACAGATACGCAGTATTTT. This codes for CASSYTDTQYF.

The chain uses TRBV15 and TRBJ2-3, with 7 bases identical to TRBD2. The germline gives CDR1 LNHNV, CDR2 YYDKDF (reference sequence). Trimming at V came to 2 bases and at J to 0 bases, leaving 8 bases not matched to a gene. The CDR3 is 17 amino acids. CDR3 in amino acids: CATSRLASGRSTDTQYF. The CDR3 region has the DNA TGTGCCACCAGCAGACTGGCTAGCGGTCGTAGCACAGATACGCAGTATTTT.

DNA of the CDR3: TGTGCCAGCAGTTCCCCGCGAAAAGGGTTAGCCAAAAACATTCAGTACTTC. This codes for CASSSPRKGLAKNIQYF. The gene calls are TRBV28 and TRBJ2-4; D unresolved. Germline CDR1 and CDR2: MDHEN and SYDVKM. V was trimmed by 4 bases and J by 0 bases, leaving 16 bases between them. CDR3 length: 17 amino acids.

The rearrangement uses TRBV6-5 and TRBJ2-7; 7 nucleotides agree with TRBD1. This CDR3 region has 14 residues. Unmatched junction bases numbered 7, after V lost 6 bases and J lost 2 bases. Germline CDR1 is MNHEY and CDR2 is SVGAGI. This CDR3 reads CASSPSQGAYEQYF. CDR3 nucleotides: TGTGCCAGCAGCCCGTCCCAGGGGGCCTACGAGCAGTACTTC.

The V and J genes are TRBV11-3 and TRBJ2-2; D gene unclear. With 0 bases removed from V and 12 bases from J, the gap between germline ends came to 11 bases. The CDR3 is 13 residues long. Germline values: CDR1 SGHNT, CDR2 YENEEA. Here the CDR3 reads CASSLESSSKLFF. The CDR3 nucleotides read TGTGCCAGCAGCTTAGAATCAAGTTCCAAGCTGTTTTTT.

The J gene is TRBJ1-2, the V gene TRBV27; no definite D call. The V gene's germline CDR1 is MNHEY and CDR2 SMNVEV (reference sequence). The V end was cut by 2 bases, the J end by 1 base, with 11 bases between. The CDR3 extends over 15 amino acids. The CDR3 is CASSLNYNFNYGYTF. The DNA for the CDR3 is TGTGCCAGCAGTTTAAATTACAACTTTAACTATGGCTACACCTTC.

The rearrangement joins TRBV4-3 to TRBJ2-7; 8 nucleotides align to TRBD1. The CDR3 consists of 13 residues. Germline CDR1 is LGHNA and CDR2 is YSLEER. Trimming removed 2 bases from V and 3 bases from J; junction bases left unmatched: 0. The CDR3 coding sequence is TGCGCCAGCAGCCAAACAGGGGGCTACGAGCAGTACTTC. Its protein is CASSQTGGYEQYF.

This chain uses TRBV5-4 with TRBJ1-6; D perhaps matches TRBD1 (5 bases). V was pared by 1 base and J by 9 bases, with 11 bases between. This CDR3 has 14 residues. Germline CDR1 reads SGHNT; CDR2 reads YYREEE (reference sequence). CDR3 nucleotide sequence: TGTGCCAGCAGCTTGTTTGGGGGAGGTTCACCCCTCCACTTT. Protein sequence: CASSLFGGGSPLHF.

This chain uses TRBV7-9 with TRBJ2-1; D remains unclear. Germline CDR1 SEHNR, CDR2 FQNEAQ (reference sequence). The CDR3 contains 12 residues. V was pared by 1 base and J by 8 bases, with 6 bases between. In DNA, the CDR3 is TGTGCCAGCAGCTTAGATCCGGATGAGCAGTTCTTC. It translates to CASSLDPDEQFF.

The genes are TRBV4-2 and TRBJ1-1; D ambiguous. The CDR3 is 16 amino acids. Germline loops: CDR1 LGHNA, CDR2 YNFKEQ. With 0 bases removed from V and 1 base from J, the gap between germline ends came to 12 bases. The CDR3 nucleotides read TGTGCCAGCAGCCAAGATGTTCGGGCAGCGAACACTGAAGCTTTCTTT. Translation: CASSQDVRAANTEAFF.

This sequence joins TRBV5-6 and TRBJ2-7; D is unresolved. The CDR3 totals 15 residues. Trimming pared 4 bases from V and 5 bases from J, leaving 19 bases between. CDR1 SGHDT and CDR2 YYEEEE come from the germline V gene. CDR3 region: CASSPNSAPTDEQYF. CDR3 nucleotide sequence: TGTGCCAGCAGCCCGAACTCTGCCCCGACGGACGAGCAGTACTTC.

The chain has TRBV28 and TRBJ2-3; a weak D match, TRBD2 (6 bases). V lost 3 bases to trimming and J lost 3 bases, with 10 bases between them. The CDR3 totals 14 residues. Germline-derived CDR1 and CDR2 are MDHEN and SYDVKM. The CDR3 protein is CASSLRRETDTQYF. CDR3 bases: TGTGCCAGCAGTTTGCGGAGGGAGACAGATACGCAGTATTTT.

Within the sample, this clone is large. This chain uses TRBV19 with TRBJ2-7; 11 positions match TRBD2. The CDR3 extends over 15 amino acids. J was trimmed by 4 bases and V by 3 bases; bases with no gene match: 5. In germline, CDR1 is LNHDA, CDR2 SQIVND (reference sequence). The CDR3 spells CASSIRLAGIYEQYF. CDR3 DNA sequence: TGTGCCAGTAGTATCCGACTAGCGGGGATTTACGAGCAGTACTTC.

This clone was seen just once. This chain joins TRBV27 and TRBJ1-2, with 8 nucleotides matching TRBD1. V dropped 0 bases and J dropped 4; count of bases not matched to a gene: 7. Germline V lookup: CDR1 MNHEY, CDR2 SMNVEV (reference sequence). The CDR3 is 16 amino acids. The CDR3 region is CASSLSQGAMAYGYTF. Written as DNA, the CDR3 is TGTGCCAGCAGTTTATCCCAGGGGGCGATGGCCTATGGCTACACCTTC.

This clone occurred a few times. The chain combines TRBV6-5 with TRBJ1-2; D not certain. Trimming shortened V by 0 bases and J by 4 bases, and 6 bases separated the two germline ends. Germline V lookup: CDR1 MNHEY, CDR2 SVGAGI. CDR3 length: 13 residues. The CDR3 protein is CASSYSSSYGYTF. The DNA of the CDR3 is TGTGCCAGCAGTTACTCGAGCAGCTATGGCTACACCTTC.

This sequence joins TRBV10-2 and TRBJ1-2, with 8 nucleotides matching TRBD1. The V segment lost 4 bases and the J segment 2 bases; nucleotides outside the gene matches: 18. Germline CDR1 is WSHSY and CDR2 is SAAADI. The CDR3 length is 19 residues. The DNA of the CDR3 is TGCGCCAGCAGTGCGAATACCGGGACAGGTGGTCTTTCCAACTATGGCTACACCTTC. Residues: CASSANTGTGGLSNYGYTF.

The chain couples TRBV28 to TRBJ1-4, with D perhaps matching TRBD1 (5 bases). Trimming removed 5 bases from V and 6 bases from J, with 13 bases in between. This CDR3 is built from 14 residues. CDR1 is MDHEN and CDR2 is SYDVKM in the germline V gene. CDR3 in DNA: TGTGCCAGCAGTCAGGGATCGCTCTATGAAAAACTGTTTTTT. This encodes CASSQGSLYEKLFF.

V usage is TRBV7-2 and J usage is TRBJ2-7; TRBD1 agrees at 7 bases. CDR1 and CDR2 (germline): SGHTA, FQGNSA. The CDR3 spans 13 residues. V shed 5 bases, J shed 5 bases, and the junction held 6 bases outside the gene matches. DNA of the CDR3: TGTGCCAGCAGCCAAACAGGGGTCAACGAGCAGTACTTC. Residues: CASSQTGVNEQYF.